What follows is one T cell receptor beta chain and its context. Its specificity is unknown. This entry is derived from a study of cytomegalovirus exposure and HLA in healthy donors. Per the germline V gene, CDR1 is SEHNR and CDR2 is FQNEAQ (reference sequence). The germline V and J ends were trimmed by 2 bases and 6 bases, with 7 bases remaining between them. CDR3 length: 12 residues. Overall study findings and caveats: The investigators catalogued under 200 TCR beta chains as cytomegalovirus-associated. Looking again later, the authors saw that most CMV-associated TCR beta chains seemed HLA-restricted. Per published reports, the classifier diagnosed cytomegalovirus status with high specificity and sensitivity. A link between a missense DCLRE1C variant and TCR beta V- and J-gene trimming emerged from a later analysis.

In the PCR, 60 Vbeta and 13 Jbeta primers were used. Repertoires were generated with immunoSEQ multiplex PCR, while TCRdb's copy carries only in-frame clones and drops some. The table has over 70,000 clones, 70% to 80% seen once. The sequenced sample was PBMCs. The TCR was taken from a woman aged 45-65 years in good health and CMV-seropositive. This chain connects TRBV7-9 to TRBJ1-1, with no clear D. The CDR3 nucleotides read TGTGCCAGCAGCTTACTTTTATCTGAAGCTTTCTTT. Its protein product is CASSLLLSEAFF.